This T cell receptor beta chain was sequenced in a study of blood T cell repertoires in COVID-19. Overall study context: The samples span acute and convalescent COVID-19 from the United States, Italy and Spain. The analysed material was cDNA or gDNA that came from T cells, B-cell-depleted T cells, or PBMCs.

The CDR3 runs 17 residues. V was clipped by 5 bases and J by 0 bases, with 17 bases between them. CDR1 is SEHNR, CDR2 FQNEAQ, per germline (reference sequence). Per the original methods: Estimated nucleated cell counts came from reference gene primer amplification. Here immunoSEQ multiplex PCR was the method, and the copy in TCRdb shows in-frame clones only, minus some. V and J calls and clone size are those listed in that table; D and trimming were worked out from the DNA. The sample carries roughly 150,000 clones, 75% to 90% recorded once. This chain uses TRBV7-9 with TRBJ2-1; TRBD2 might be the D (5 bases). Sequencing used peripheral blood. This receptor was identified in a human donor in a cohort sampled during active COVID-19. The CDR3 nucleotides are TGTGCCAGCAGCCCCCCGTGGCGGGTAAGCTCCTACAATGAGCAGTTCTTC. Protein product: CASSPPWRVSSYNEQFF.